These 27 T cell receptor beta chains share one sample of origin, sequenced in a study of PD-L1 blockade in urothelial cancer. Sequencing was performed with immunoSEQ multiplex PCR; in TCRdb, only in-frame clones are kept and a portion is missing. In the table there are around 62,000 clones, about nine tenths of which are singletons. Time point of the sample: peripheral blood 6 weeks after treatment start. This material consisted of PBMCs, taken around atezolizumab (anti-PD-L1) treatment. The receptors come from a man between 60 and 70 years old with urothelial cancer.

The V and J genes are TRBV19 and TRBJ2-1, with D tentatively TRBD1 (6 bases). Germline V gene data show CDR1 as LNHDA and CDR2 as SQIVND (reference sequence). Trimming shortened V by 5 bases and J by 2 bases, and 10 bases separated the two germline ends. The CDR3 spans 14 residues. CDR3 in amino acids: CASSPGQPYNEQFF. The CDR3, as DNA: TGTGCCAGTAGTCCGGGACAACCCTACAATGAGCAGTTCTTC.

This clone came up once. The CDR3 reads CASSEPGIMVHTF. The CDR3 DNA reads TGTGCCAGCAGTGAACCGGGGATTATGGTACACACCTTC. The chain recombines TRBV5-6 with TRBJ1-2; D gene ambiguous. Germline V gives CDR1 SGHDT, CDR2 YYEEEE. The CDR3 consists of 13 residues. The V end was cut by 5 bases, the J end by 12 bases, with 20 bases between.

The gene calls are TRBV11-3 and TRBJ2-1; TRBD2 aligns across 14 bases. Germline V gene lookup returns CDR1 SGHNT and CDR2 YENEEA. The V and J ends lost 3 bases and 2 bases, in that order; junction bases with no gene match: 9. This CDR3 has 19 amino acids. The CDR3 sequence is CASSLTGTSGSTTYNEQFF. CDR3 coding DNA: TGTGCCAGCAGCTTGACTGGGACTAGCGGGAGTACGACCTACAATGAGCAGTTCTTC.

The J gene is TRBJ2-1, the V gene TRBV5-1; possible D gene TRBD2, 6 bases. The CDR3 extends over 16 amino acids. The germline V and J ends were trimmed by 3 bases and 0 bases, with 13 bases remaining between them. Germline assignment: CDR1 SGHRS and CDR2 YFSETQ. CDR3 sequence (DNA): TGCGCCAGCAGCTGGGAGCGGGTCGACTCCTACAATGAGCAGTTCTTC. Residues: CASSWERVDSYNEQFF.

This chain uses TRBV11-3 with TRBJ2-2, with 10 nucleotides matching TRBD1. The V and J ends lost 1 base and 3 bases, in that order; junction bases with no gene match: 2. The CDR3 is made up of 16 amino acids. Germline assignment: CDR1 SGHNT and CDR2 YENEEA. CDR3 sequence (DNA): TGTGCCAGCAGCTTAGGACAGGGGGCTTACACCGGGGAGCTGTTTTTT. Translation gives CASSLGQGAYTGELFF.

This clone was seen only a few times. The genes are TRBV2 and TRBJ1-4; unclear D gene. Per the germline V gene, CDR1 is SNHLY and CDR2 is FYNNEI. The CDR3 extends over 13 amino acids. V lost 6 bases and J 4 bases, leaving 9 bases between the germline ends. The CDR3 loop reads CASRSTRNEKLFF. CDR3 sequence (DNA): TGTGCCAGCAGGAGCACCCGTAATGAAAAACTGTTTTTT.

Here the CDR3 reads CASSQSGTAGDTQYF. The CDR3 nucleotides are TGCGCCAGCAGCCAAAGTGGCACCGCAGGAGATACGCAGTATTTT. The chain combines TRBV4-1 with TRBJ2-3, with D unclear. The CDR3 has 15 amino acids. V lost 2 bases and J 5 bases, leaving 14 bases between the germline ends. Germline V CDR1 and CDR2: MGHRA, YSYEKL.

This rearrangement joins TRBV1 to TRBJ2-2; the table gives TRBD2 as D, unverified against the DNA. TRBV1 has pseudogene status. The CDR3 has 19 amino acids. The CDR3 protein is CTSSQVEVSAASGFGELFF. The DNA of the CDR3 is TGCACCAGCAGCCAAGTGGAGGTCTCAGCGGCTAGCGGGTTCGGGGAGCTGTTTTTT.

The chain links TRBV7-2 to TRBJ1-5; D might be TRBD1 (5 bases). CDR1 is SGHTA and CDR2 is FQGNSA in the germline V gene. Between the trimmed V and J ends, which lost 5 bases and 2 bases, there was a span of 16 bases. The CDR3 is 16 residues long. The CDR3 region has the DNA TGTGCCAGCAGCCCGTACCAGGGACTCGGCAATCAGCCCCAGCATTTT. It translates to CASSPYQGLGNQPQHF.

The rearrangement links TRBV7-8 to TRBJ2-1, with 9 bases identical to TRBD2. CDR1 is SGHVS, CDR2 FQNEAQ, per germline. The CDR3 is 17 residues long. Losses at the gene ends were 0 bases for V and 4 bases for J; bases not matched to a gene: 7. The DNA for the CDR3 is TGTGCCAGCAGCTTAGCAGTTGGGACTAGCCCTTACAATGAGCAGTTCTTC. Protein: CASSLAVGTSPYNEQFF.

The genes are TRBV11-1 and TRBJ1-6; no clear D. Germline-derived CDR1 and CDR2 are SGHAT and FQDESV (reference sequence). The CDR3 totals 13 residues. Trimming took off 1 base at V and 10 bases at J, with 8 bases between the two ends. The CDR3 DNA is TGTGCCAGCAGCTTAGAAGCCGGGTCACCCCTCCACTTT. Its translation is CASSLEAGSPLHF. The variable domain in full, with the rest retrieved from reference TRBV11-1 and TRBJ1-6, is EAEVAQSPRYKITEKSQAVAFWCDPISGHATLYWYRQILGQGPELLVQFQDESVVDDSQLPKDRFSAERLKGVDSTLKIQPAELGDSAMYLCASSLEAGSPLHFGNGTRLTVT.

The chain has TRBV6-5 and TRBJ1-2; 7 nucleotides align to TRBD1. Per the germline V gene, CDR1 is MNHEY and CDR2 is SVGAGI. The CDR3 consists of 15 residues. V gave up 6 bases and J gave up 4 bases; unmatched junction bases: 11. The CDR3 here is CASRVIDRVGYGYTF. CDR3 DNA sequence: TGTGCCAGCAGGGTTATAGACAGGGTTGGCTATGGCTACACCTTC.

This rearrangement joins TRBV29-1 to TRBJ2-1, with 14 bases aligning to TRBD2. J lost 4 bases, V lost 6 bases, and 5 bases had no gene match. The CDR3 totals 15 residues. Looked up from germline, CDR1 is SQVTM and CDR2 is ANQGSEA. The CDR3 bases are TGCAGCGTAGGACTAGCGGGGGGCCAATACAATGAGCAGTTCTTC. Protein: CSVGLAGGQYNEQFF.

The chain joins TRBV29-1 to TRBJ1-1; D might be TRBD1 (5 bases). Looked up from germline, CDR1 is SQVTM and CDR2 is ANQGSEA. Trimming removed 6 bases at V and 8 bases at J, with 13 bases between. The CDR3 consists of 11 residues. CDR3 nucleotide sequence: TGCAGCGTAGGCGTGGGGCGCGAAGCTTTCTTT. Translated: CSVGVGREAFF.

This chain connects TRBV5-1 to TRBJ2-3; 10 bases agree with TRBD2. J was trimmed by 6 bases and V by 2 bases; bases with no gene match: 6. This CDR3 is 15 amino acids long. Looked up from germline, CDR1 is SGHRS and CDR2 is YFSETQ. In DNA, the CDR3 is TGCGCCAGCAGCTTAAGTGGAGCGGGGGGGGATACGCAGTATTTT. Protein product: CASSLSGAGGDTQYF. The variable domain in full, completed from reference TRBV5-1 and TRBJ2-3, reads KAGVTQTPRYLIKTRGQQVTLSCSPISGHRSVSWYQQTPGQGLQFLFEYFSETQRNKGNFPGRFSGRQFSNSRSEMNVSTLELGDSALYLCASSLSGAGGDTQYFGPGTRLTVL.

The V call is TRBV7-2, the J call TRBJ2-4; 7 bases match TRBD2. Trimming at V came to 5 bases and at J to 0 bases, leaving 7 bases not matched to a gene. The CDR3 spans 16 residues. Germline lookup yields CDR1 SGHTA and CDR2 FQGNSA. CDR3 region: CASSPREGLAKNIQYF. The CDR3 bases are TGTGCCAGCAGCCCCAGGGAGGGGCTAGCCAAAAACATTCAGTACTTC.

This clone was recorded once. V is TRBV2 and J is TRBJ2-7; D not certain. V shed 7 bases and J shed 3 bases, with 13 bases lying between them. This CDR3 spans 13 amino acids. Per the germline V gene, CDR1 is SNHLY and CDR2 is FYNNEI. The CDR3 region has the DNA TGTGCCAGCACCTATAGAGGAAACTACGAGCAGTACTTC. It translates to CASTYRGNYEQYF.

CDR3 sequence (DNA): TGTGCCAGCTCATCGGACAGGGGGCAGGAGCAGTACTTC. Amino acid sequence: CASSSDRGQEQYF. The chain employs TRBV18 and TRBJ2-7, with TRBD1 matching 11 bases. The CDR3 runs to 13 residues. The ends lost 5 bases at V and 7 bases at J; junction bases unmatched: 4. Germline CDR1 reads KGHSH; CDR2 reads LQKENI.

This chain connects TRBV7-9 to TRBJ1-1, with no clear D. Germline V gene lookup returns CDR1 SEHNR and CDR2 FQNEAQ (reference sequence). The CDR3 sequence is 13 residues long. Trimming took 1 base from V and 1 from J, leaving 4 bases between them. CDR3 sequence: CASSLGQNTEAFF. The CDR3 coding sequence is TGTGCCAGCAGCTTAGGGCAGAACACTGAAGCTTTCTTT.

The count of this clone is one. The chain employs TRBV4-1 and TRBJ1-2, with TRBD1 matching 7 bases. CDR3 size: 13 residues. V was pared by 4 bases and J by 3 bases, with 2 bases of the junction left unmatched. The germline gives CDR1 MGHRA, CDR2 YSYEKL. The CDR3 bases are TGCGCCAGCAGCCTCCAGGGGGACTATGGCTACACCTTC. Translating gives CASSLQGDYGYTF.

The chain employs TRBV5-4 and TRBJ2-7, with D uncertain. Per the germline V gene, CDR1 is SGHNT and CDR2 is YYREEE (reference sequence). This CDR3 is 13 amino acids long. V shed 0 bases and J shed 0 bases, with 4 bases lying between them. CDR3 DNA sequence: TGTGCCAGCAGCTTGGGCAGCTCCTACGAGCAGTACTTC. This codes for CASSLGSSYEQYF.

The chain has TRBV29-1 and TRBJ1-1, with D maybe TRBD1 (6 bases). V gave up 4 bases and J gave up 4 bases, with 13 bases separating them. The CDR3 totals 13 residues. CDR1 and CDR2 from the germline V gene are SQVTM and ANQGSEA. In DNA form, the CDR3 reads TGCAGCGTTGTTGTAGGGGGGGCCACTGAAGCTTTCTTT. As protein: CSVVVGGATEAFF. Drawing the rest from reference TRBV29-1 and TRBJ1-1, the complete variable domain is SAVISQKPSRDICQRGTSLTIQCQVDSQVTMMFWYRQQPGQSLTLIATANQGSEATYESGFVIDKFPISRPNLTFSTLTVSNMSPEDSSIYLCSVVVGGATEAFFGQGTRLTVV.

The chain joins TRBV2 to TRBJ2-7; tentatively, D is TRBD1 (6 bases). Per germline, CDR1 SNHLY and CDR2 FYNNEI. The CDR3 covers 15 residues. DNA for the CDR3: TGTGCTCTTATTACAGGGTCTCTGCTTTGGGACGAGCAGTACTTC. Translated: CALITGSLLWDEQYF.

The chain combines TRBV30 with TRBJ2-1, with 10 positions matching TRBD2. Trimming cost V 0 bases and J 6 bases; bases outside gene matches: 8. The V gene's germline CDR1 is GTSNPN and CDR2 SVGIG (reference sequence). CDR3 length: 16 residues. The DNA for the CDR3 is TGTGCCTGGAGTGTAGTTCTAGCGGGAGTTTTCAATGAGCAGTTCTTC. This gives the protein CAWSVVLAGVFNEQFF. Filled out from reference TRBV30 and TRBJ2-1, the complete variable domain reads SQTIHQWPATLVQPVGSPLSLECTVEGTSNPNLYWYRQAAGRGLQLLFYSVGIGQISSEVPQNLSASRPQDRQFILSSKKLLLSDSGFYLCAWSVVLAGVFNEQFFGPGTRLTVL.

The sample holds a few counts of this clone. CDR3 residues: CAWSPQVGEKLFF. The CDR3 DNA is TGTGCCTGGAGTCCCCAGGTTGGGGAAAAACTGTTTTTT. The chain recombines TRBV30 with TRBJ1-4; D is undetermined. V shed 2 bases and J shed 8 bases, with 12 bases lying between them. This CDR3 comprises 13 residues. Germline assignment: CDR1 GTSNPN and CDR2 SVGIG (reference sequence).

CDR3 protein: CSVEEGLAGAGYNEQFF. The CDR3 nucleotides are TGCAGCGTTGAAGAGGGACTAGCGGGAGCCGGTTACAATGAGCAGTTCTTC. This chain joins TRBV29-1 and TRBJ2-1, with TRBD2 matching over 14 bases. Germline CDR1 SQVTM, CDR2 ANQGSEA. Trimming took 0 bases from V and 4 from J; bases not matched to a gene: 5. The CDR3 length is 17 residues.

The chain couples TRBV5-1 to TRBJ2-7; 7 nucleotides align to TRBD1. The CDR3 consists of 15 residues. J gave up 1 base and V 5 bases, and 9 bases lay outside the gene matches. Per germline, CDR1 SGHRS and CDR2 YFSETQ. CDR3: CASSFRQGLSYEQYF. Written as DNA, the CDR3 is TGCGCCAGCAGTTTCCGACAGGGTTTATCCTACGAGCAGTACTTC.